Sequencing of this TCR beta chain was carried out in a study of T cells in Graves' hyperthyroidism and ophthalmopathy. Overall study results and limits: The model predicted ophthalmopathy a median roughly 6.3 months before onset.

CDR1 LGHNA and CDR2 YNFKEQ come from the germline V gene. The length of the CDR3 is 16 residues. J gave up 4 bases and V 1 base, and 8 bases lay outside the gene matches. Amplified regions were TCR beta CDR3 sequences from RNA transcripts. TCR CDR3 regions were first amplified by RT-PCR with HTBI primers. TCRdb reprocessed the multiplex PCR reads with MiXCR, giving one entry per CDR3 protein. The sample lists roughly 380,000 distinct CDR3 sequences; approximately 19% were seen once. Stable hyperthyroidism: no ophthalmopathy progression over 18 months of follow-up. Not enrolled were patients with uncontrolled infection, other autoimmune disease, pregnancy or lactation. This clonotype was seen only a few times. No antigen is known for it.

The sequence was collected from a woman under 30 with Graves' hyperthyroidism. The V gene is TRBV4-2, the J gene TRBJ1-2, with 8 bases aligning to TRBD1. Specimen: blood. CDR3 amino acids: CASSQATTGEFYGYTF. CDR3 sequence (DNA): TGTGCCAGCAGCCAAGCGACGACAGGGGAATTCTATGGCTACACCTTC.